Below are 30 T cell receptor beta chains sequenced from a single sample in a study of cytomegalovirus exposure and HLA in healthy donors. PCR employed 60 Vbeta and 13 Jbeta primers. Assay used: immunoSEQ multiplex PCR; TCRdb lists only in-frame clones, some missing. The data hold tens of thousands of clones, with roughly 78% observed a single time. The specimen sequenced was PBMCs. These receptor sequences come from a woman in her thirties or forties in good health and CMV-seropositive.

The genes are TRBV9 and TRBJ2-3; 11 bases align to TRBD2. This CDR3 comprises 15 residues. Germline-derived CDR1 and CDR2 are SGDLS and YYNGEE. V dropped 4 bases and J dropped 1; count of bases not matched to a gene: 2. The CDR3 is CASSKTSGGTDTQYF. The CDR3 DNA reads TGTGCCAGCAGCAAGACTAGCGGGGGCACAGATACGCAGTATTTT.

The J gene is TRBJ1-2, the V gene TRBV6-6; 7 bases match TRBD1. V lost 5 bases to trimming and J lost 4 bases; unmatched junction nucleotides: 1. The CDR3 extends over 12 amino acids. Looked up from germline, CDR1 is MNHNY and CDR2 is SVGAGI (reference sequence). The CDR3 sequence: CASSRDSYGYTF. The CDR3 bases are TGTGCCAGCAGTAGGGACAGCTATGGCTACACCTTC.

The gene calls are TRBV5-5 and TRBJ2-3; TRBD2 is a possible D gene (6 bases). V was pared by 4 bases and J by 0 bases, with 12 bases between. Germline-derived CDR1 and CDR2 are SGHKS and YYEKEE (reference sequence). The CDR3 is 15 residues long. In DNA form, the CDR3 reads TGTGCCAGCAGCCCTGCTAGCGAGAGCACAGATACGCAGTATTTT. This sequence encodes CASSPASESTDTQYF.

The chain recombines TRBV18 with TRBJ1-1; a possible D gene is TRBD1 (5 bases). The CDR3 extends over 13 amino acids. Deletions cut 8 bases from V and 2 bases from J, with 12 bases between. CDR1 and CDR2 from the germline V gene are KGHSH and LQKENI. The CDR3 sequence: CASGPTDNTEAFF. In DNA form, the CDR3 reads TGTGCCAGCGGACCGACAGATAACACTGAAGCTTTCTTT. Combining the CDR3 with reference TRBV18 and TRBJ1-1 gives the whole variable domain NAGVMQNPRHLVRRRGQEARLRCSPMKGHSHVYWYRQLPEEGLKFMVYLQKENIIDESGMPKERFSAEFPKEGPSILRIQQVVRGDSAAYFCASGPTDNTEAFFGQGTRLTVV.

This rearrangement joins TRBV30 to TRBJ1-1; 8 nucleotides agree with TRBD1. The CDR3 consists of 18 residues. V dropped 3 bases and J dropped 1; count of bases not matched to a gene: 16. Germline lookup yields CDR1 GTSNPN and CDR2 SVGIG (reference sequence). CDR3: CAWSASRITGTGNTEAFF. The DNA of the CDR3 is TGTGCCTGGAGCGCATCCCGTATCACCGGGACAGGGAACACTGAAGCTTTCTTT.

On this clone itself: At one end, the junction sequence differs from germline, possibly due to a read error. This sequence joins TRBV5-4 and TRBJ1-6; D call uncertain. Germline V gene sequence: CDR1 SGHNT, CDR2 YYREEE (reference sequence). This CDR3 contains 13 residues. The CDR3 reads CASSVQDNSSLHF. The CDR3, as DNA: TGTGCCAGCAGCGTACAAGATAATTCATCCCTCCACTTT.

This clone turned up a few times. The V gene is TRBV10-2, the J gene TRBJ1-6; D is ambiguous. This CDR3 is built from 13 residues. Germline CDR1 is WSHSY and CDR2 is SAAADI. Deletions cut 7 bases from V and 7 bases from J, with 11 bases between. The CDR3 loop reads CASKEKWNSPLHF. CDR3 nucleotide sequence: TGCGCCAGCAAAGAGAAGTGGAATTCACCCCTCCACTTT.

The chain recombines TRBV7-9 with TRBJ2-7; 8 bases agree with TRBD2. Germline CDR1 and CDR2: SEHNR and FQNEAQ (reference sequence). This CDR3 has 13 residues. Losses at the gene ends were 6 bases for V and 5 bases for J; bases not matched to a gene: 6. The CDR3 DNA is TGTGCCAGCAGTTCCGGGGGGGCAGACGAGCAGTACTTC. Its protein is CASSSGGADEQYF.

The chain is built from TRBV5-1 and TRBJ2-7; D uncertain. Germline assignment: CDR1 SGHRS and CDR2 YFSETQ. CDR3 size: 14 residues. Trimming took 4 bases from V and 3 from J, leaving 14 bases between them. CDR3 nucleotide sequence: TGCGCCAGCAGCCCCGAGCTCGGTATCTACGAGCAGTACTTC. It encodes CASSPELGIYEQYF.

The rearrangement uses TRBV30 and TRBJ1-2, with D unresolved. V gave up 0 bases and J gave up 11 bases, with 10 bases separating them. CDR1 is GTSNPN and CDR2 is SVGIG in the germline V gene (reference sequence). The CDR3 contains 11 residues. This CDR3 is CAWSVHSLYTF. CDR3 sequence (DNA): TGTGCCTGGAGTGTTCACAGCTTATACACCTTC. The variable domain in full, completed from reference TRBV30 and TRBJ1-2, reads SQTIHQWPATLVQPVGSPLSLECTVEGTSNPNLYWYRQAAGRGLQLLFYSVGIGQISSEVPQNLSASRPQDRQFILSSKKLLLSDSGFYLCAWSVHSLYTFGSGTRLTVV.

This clone was found a few times. This rearrangement joins TRBV29-1 to TRBJ1-4; D call uncertain. The V end lost 8 bases, the J end lost 0 bases, and 13 bases lay between the germline ends. Per the germline V gene, CDR1 is SQVTM and CDR2 is ANQGSEA. This CDR3 is built from 14 residues. CDR3 bases: TGCAGCCTGGGAGGATGGGCAACTAATGAAAAACTGTTTTTT. Encoded protein: CSLGGWATNEKLFF.

The chain carries TRBV19 and TRBJ2-7; 9 bases align to TRBD1. V lost 6 bases and J lost 5; bases outside the gene matches: 8. The CDR3 covers 14 residues. The V gene's germline CDR1 is LNHDA and CDR2 SQIVND (reference sequence). Here the CDR3 reads CASSADRGFHEQYF. In DNA, the CDR3 is TGTGCCAGTAGCGCAGACAGGGGGTTCCACGAGCAGTACTTC.

The chain has TRBV5-1 and TRBJ2-1; D perhaps matches TRBD1 (6 bases). The germline CDR1 and CDR2 sequences are SGHRS and YFSETQ. This CDR3 contains 13 residues. Between the trimmed V and J ends, which lost 0 bases and 8 bases, there was a span of 9 bases. CDR3 protein: CASSLARGDEQFF. In DNA, the CDR3 is TGCGCCAGCAGCTTGGCCAGGGGCGATGAGCAGTTCTTC.

This chain uses TRBV7-3 with TRBJ2-1; 10 bases match TRBD1. The CDR3 loop spans 15 amino acids. CDR1 is SGHTA and CDR2 is FQGTGA in the germline V gene. V gave up 5 bases and J gave up 7 bases; unmatched junction bases: 8. The CDR3 reads CASSPTGGASNEQFF. Written as DNA, the CDR3 is TGTGCCAGCAGCCCGACAGGGGGCGCCTCGAATGAGCAGTTCTTC. Variable domain in full (rest from reference TRBV7-3 and TRBJ2-1): GAGVSQTPSNKVTEKGKYVELRCDPISGHTALYWYRQSLGQGPEFLIYFQGTGAADDSGLPNDRFFAVRPEGSVSTLKIQRTERGDSAVYLCASSPTGGASNEQFFGPGTRLTVL.

The V gene is TRBV5-1, the J gene TRBJ2-5; 11 bases align to TRBD2. The germline V gene has CDR1 SGHRS and CDR2 YFSETQ. The junction had 4 bases not matched to a gene; V was cut back by 0 bases and J by 3 bases. The CDR3 consists of 16 residues. The CDR3 reads CASSLGLAGNKETQYF. CDR3 bases: TGCGCCAGCAGCTTGGGACTAGCGGGGAACAAAGAGACCCAGTACTTC.

V gene TRBV6-6 combines with J gene TRBJ1-2; 8 bases fit TRBD1. CDR3 length equals 13 residues. The J segment lost 6 bases and the V segment lost 6 bases, leaving 6 bases of the junction unmatched. Germline V gene sequence: CDR1 MNHNY, CDR2 SVGAGI (reference sequence). The CDR3 nucleotides read TGTGCCAGCAGCGTGACAGGGGTAGATGGCTACACCTTC. Translating it yields CASSVTGVDGYTF.

This clone was counted a few times. The chain combines TRBV18 with TRBJ1-2, with 7 bases lining up with TRBD1. Losses at the gene ends were 5 bases for V and 3 bases for J; bases not matched to a gene: 9. The CDR3 extends over 15 amino acids. Germline V gene lookup returns CDR1 KGHSH and CDR2 LQKENI. The CDR3 protein is CASSSNNRGDYGYTF. The CDR3 nucleotides are TGTGCCAGCTCATCGAACAACAGGGGAGACTATGGCTACACCTTC.

The chain is built from TRBV10-3 and TRBJ2-5; 12 bases fit TRBD2. Germline trimming cut 10 bases from V and 3 bases from J; bases unmatched to any gene: 6. The CDR3 has 14 amino acids. Germline loops: CDR1 ENHRY, CDR2 SYGVKD. The CDR3 protein is CATATSGGKETQYF. CDR3 DNA sequence: TGTGCCACGGCGACTAGCGGGGGAAAAGAGACCCAGTACTTC.

The V and J genes are TRBV11-1 and TRBJ1-2; TRBD1 aligns across 9 bases. The V and J ends lost 5 bases and 3 bases, in that order; junction bases with no gene match: 7. The CDR3 sequence is 15 residues long. The germline gives CDR1 SGHAT, CDR2 FQDESV (reference sequence). The DNA of the CDR3 is TGTGCCAGCAGCCTCTTGGACAGGGGAGACTATGGCTACACCTTC. Amino acids: CASSLLDRGDYGYTF. The full variable domain, with the rest looked up from reference TRBV11-1 and TRBJ1-2, is EAEVAQSPRYKITEKSQAVAFWCDPISGHATLYWYRQILGQGPELLVQFQDESVVDDSQLPKDRFSAERLKGVDSTLKIQPAELGDSAMYLCASSLLDRGDYGYTFGSGTRLTVV.

For the CDR3, the DNA is TGCGCCAGCAGCCAGTTAGTCTCTGGAAACACCATATATTTT. Its protein product is CASSQLVSGNTIYF. The rearrangement links TRBV4-1 to TRBJ1-3; D gene uncertain. Trimming removed 3 bases from V and 0 bases from J, with 6 bases in between. The CDR3 length is 14 residues. CDR1 and CDR2 from the germline V gene are MGHRA and YSYEKL.

For the CDR3, the DNA is TGTGCCAGCAGCTTCCCAACAGGGCCGAACACTGAAGCTTTCTTT. The encoded protein is CASSFPTGPNTEAFF. The chain joins TRBV5-6 to TRBJ1-1; possible D gene TRBD1, 6 bases. CDR1 and CDR2 from the germline V gene are SGHDT and YYEEEE. V lost 2 bases to trimming and J lost 1 base, with 12 bases between them. CDR3 size: 15 residues.

CDR3 coding DNA: TGTGCCAGCAGCCAAGGGACTAACTACAATGAGCAGTTCTTC. Encoded protein: CASSQGTNYNEQFF. V is TRBV11-3 and J is TRBJ2-1; the match to TRBD2 covers 7 bases. J was trimmed by 3 bases and V by 5 bases; bases with no gene match: 4. The CDR3 covers 14 residues. Germline V lookup: CDR1 SGHNT, CDR2 YENEEA.

The genes are TRBV2 and TRBJ2-3; 7 nucleotides line up with TRBD1. V trimming: 7 bases; J trimming: 2 bases; junction bases outside the gene matches: 6. The germline V gene encodes CDR1 SNHLY and CDR2 FYNNEI. This CDR3 contains 14 residues. The CDR3 nucleotides read TGTGCCAGCAAACGACAGGGACCCACAGATACGCAGTATTTT. This codes for CASKRQGPTDTQYF.

Only one count was recorded for this clone. The same CDR3 is also encoded by other DNA sequences in this sample. The J gene is TRBJ2-3, the V gene TRBV11-3; weak D call: TRBD2 (5 bases). Trimming removed 5 bases from V and 1 base from J, with 10 bases in between. CDR1 SGHNT and CDR2 YENEEA come from the germline V gene. The CDR3 covers 14 residues. CDR3: CASSPGGRTDTQYF. The CDR3 DNA follows: TGTGCCAGCAGCCCGGGCGGGCGCACAGATACGCAGTATTTT. Combining the CDR3 with reference TRBV11-3 and TRBJ2-3 gives the whole variable domain EAGVVQSPRYKIIEKKQPVAFWCNPISGHNTLYWYLQNLGQGPELLIRYENEEAVDDSQLPKDRFSAERLKGVDSTLKIQPAELGDSAVYLCASSPGGRTDTQYFGPGTRLTVL.

This clone occurred a few times. The chain couples TRBV6-1 to TRBJ1-2; D is unresolved. The V gene lost 0 bases and the J gene lost 5 bases, with 10 bases spanning the gap. CDR1 and CDR2 from the germline V gene are MNHNS and SASEGT. The CDR3 length is 14 residues. DNA of the CDR3: TGTGCCAGCAGTGAAGCGCGGGCAGATTATGGCTACACCTTC. Its protein product is CASSEARADYGYTF.

The chain uses TRBV6-4 and TRBJ2-1, with a weak D call TRBD1 (5 bases). Trimming removed 3 bases from V and 2 bases from J, with 17 bases in between. The germline V gene has CDR1 MRHNA and CDR2 SNTAGT. CDR3 size: 17 residues. CDR3 residues: CASSEGLRGLPYNEQFF. DNA for the CDR3: TGTGCCAGCAGTGAGGGCCTTAGGGGTCTTCCCTACAATGAGCAGTTCTTC.

With respect to this clone: A junction boundary mismatches the germline segment, possibly from a read error. This sequence joins TRBV18 and TRBJ2-7, with D tentatively TRBD1 (6 bases). Germline assignment: CDR1 KGHSH and CDR2 LQKENI. There are 15 residues in the CDR3. CDR3 bases: TGTGCCAGCTCACCCGGTACAGGGACCTCCAACGAGCAGTACTTC. This gives the protein CASSPGTGTSNEQYF.

The chain has TRBV10-3 and TRBJ2-3; 9 bases map to TRBD2. CDR1 and CDR2 (germline): ENHRY, SYGVKD. The CDR3 extends over 17 amino acids. The V gene end was trimmed by 0 bases and the J gene end by 2 bases; junction bases not matched to a gene: 6. CDR3 in DNA: TGTGCCATCAGTGAGTCCGTCGGCGGGGGGGCCACAGATACGCAGTATTTT. Translated: CAISESVGGGATDTQYF.

This chain uses TRBV5-6 with TRBJ2-1; 7 nucleotides line up with TRBD1. The CDR3 has 15 residues. The trim removed 3 bases at V and 9 bases at J, leaving 12 bases unmatched. The V gene's germline CDR1 is SGHDT and CDR2 YYEEEE. The CDR3 DNA reads as TGTGCCAGCAGCTCGGTCGGACAGGAAGGTATTGAGCAGTTCTTC. The encoded protein is CASSSVGQEGIEQFF.

The chain is built from TRBV7-2 and TRBJ1-1; 8 nucleotides line up with TRBD1. The germline V gene encodes CDR1 SGHTA and CDR2 FQGNSA. With 5 bases clipped from V and 10 bases from J, the junction kept 6 bases outside the gene matches. The CDR3 totals 12 residues. CDR3: CASSVTGGRAFF. DNA of the CDR3: TGTGCCAGCAGCGTAACAGGGGGTAGAGCTTTCTTT. The full variable domain, rest sourced from reference TRBV7-2 and TRBJ1-1, is GAGVSQSPSNKVTEKGKDVELRCDPISGHTALYWYRQSLGQGLEFLIYFQGNSAPDKSGLPSDRFSAERTGGSVSTLTIQRTQQEDSAVYLCASSVTGGRAFFGQGTRLTVV.